This T cell receptor (beta chain) came from a study of CD8 T cells in ankylosing spondylitis. Whole-study results and caveats: A motif in TCR beta, a set of under ten highly homologous variants, appeared characteristic of ankylosing spondylitis blood.

This clonotype has ten or more counts. What it binds is not known. TCRdb analysed the 5' RACE reads with MiXCR anew, one entry per CDR3 protein. Of 200,000 to 250,000 distinct CDR3 sequences detected, about 7% appear once; the ten largest clones hold 14%. The source material was blood, either unsorted or a sorted T cell fraction (not recorded which). The TCR was taken from a male donor with ankylosing spondylitis.

CDR3 in DNA: TGTGCCAGCAGTTACTCGATAACGACTAGTAGGCAGTTCTTC. Encoded protein: CASSYSITTSRQFF. The chain links TRBV6-5 to TRBJ2-1, with D perhaps matching TRBD2 (6 bases). V lost 0 bases and J lost 12, with 15 bases in between. This CDR3 comprises 14 residues. Germline-derived CDR1 and CDR2 are MNHEY and SVGAGI.